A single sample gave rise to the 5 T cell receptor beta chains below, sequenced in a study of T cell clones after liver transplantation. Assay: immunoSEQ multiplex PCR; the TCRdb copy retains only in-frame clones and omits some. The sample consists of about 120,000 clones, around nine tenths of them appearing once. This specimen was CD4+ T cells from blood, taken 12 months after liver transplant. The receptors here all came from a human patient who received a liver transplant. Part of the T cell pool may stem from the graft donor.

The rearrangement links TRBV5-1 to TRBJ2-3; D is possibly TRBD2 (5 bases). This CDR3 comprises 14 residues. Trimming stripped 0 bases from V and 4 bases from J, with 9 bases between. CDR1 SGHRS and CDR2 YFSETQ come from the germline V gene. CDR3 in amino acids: CASSLAKGADTQYF. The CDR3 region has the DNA TGCGCCAGCAGCTTGGCCAAGGGAGCAGATACGCAGTATTTT.

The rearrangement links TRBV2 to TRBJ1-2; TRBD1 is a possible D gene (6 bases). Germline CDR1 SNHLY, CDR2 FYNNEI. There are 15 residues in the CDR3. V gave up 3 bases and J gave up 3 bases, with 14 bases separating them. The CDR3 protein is CASSEGPGADYGYTF. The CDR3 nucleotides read TGTGCCAGCAGTGAGGGCCCGGGGGCAGACTATGGCTACACCTTC.

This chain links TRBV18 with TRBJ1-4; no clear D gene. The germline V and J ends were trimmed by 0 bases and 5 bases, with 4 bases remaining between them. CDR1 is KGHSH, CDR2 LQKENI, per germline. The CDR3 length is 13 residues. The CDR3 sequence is CASSPPTNEKLFF. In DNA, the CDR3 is TGTGCCAGCTCACCACCGACCAATGAAAAACTGTTTTTT.

CDR3 nucleotide sequence: TGTGCCAGCAGGGACAGACGAAACTCGAACACTGAAGCTTTCTTT. Its translation: CASRDRRNSNTEAFF. The rearrangement links TRBV19 to TRBJ1-1; 7 positions match TRBD1. The CDR3 runs to 15 residues. CDR1 is LNHDA, CDR2 SQIVND, per germline (reference sequence). V lost 9 bases, J lost 1 base, and 11 bases stayed unmatched.

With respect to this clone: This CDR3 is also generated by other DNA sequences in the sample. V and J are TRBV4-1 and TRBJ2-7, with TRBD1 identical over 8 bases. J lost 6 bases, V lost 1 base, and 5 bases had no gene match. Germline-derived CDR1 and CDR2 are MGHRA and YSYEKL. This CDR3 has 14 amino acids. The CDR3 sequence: CASSQGQGFGEQYF. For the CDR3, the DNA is TGCGCCAGCAGCCAAGGACAGGGGTTCGGCGAGCAGTACTTC.